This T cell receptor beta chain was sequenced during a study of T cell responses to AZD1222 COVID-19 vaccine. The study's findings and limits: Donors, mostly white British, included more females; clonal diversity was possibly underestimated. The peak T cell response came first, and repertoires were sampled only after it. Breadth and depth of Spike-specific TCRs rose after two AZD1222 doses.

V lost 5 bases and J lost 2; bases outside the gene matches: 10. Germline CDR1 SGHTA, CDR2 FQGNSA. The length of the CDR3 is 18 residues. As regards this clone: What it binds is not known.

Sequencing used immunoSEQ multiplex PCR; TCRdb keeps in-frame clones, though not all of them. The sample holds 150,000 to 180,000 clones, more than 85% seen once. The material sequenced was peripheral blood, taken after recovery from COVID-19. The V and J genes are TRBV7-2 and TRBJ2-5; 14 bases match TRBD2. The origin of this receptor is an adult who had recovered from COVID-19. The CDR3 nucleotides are TGTGCCAGCAGCCCCCGGCGACTAGCGGGGGGGAGGCAAGAGACCCAGTACTTC. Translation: CASSPRRLAGGRQETQYF.